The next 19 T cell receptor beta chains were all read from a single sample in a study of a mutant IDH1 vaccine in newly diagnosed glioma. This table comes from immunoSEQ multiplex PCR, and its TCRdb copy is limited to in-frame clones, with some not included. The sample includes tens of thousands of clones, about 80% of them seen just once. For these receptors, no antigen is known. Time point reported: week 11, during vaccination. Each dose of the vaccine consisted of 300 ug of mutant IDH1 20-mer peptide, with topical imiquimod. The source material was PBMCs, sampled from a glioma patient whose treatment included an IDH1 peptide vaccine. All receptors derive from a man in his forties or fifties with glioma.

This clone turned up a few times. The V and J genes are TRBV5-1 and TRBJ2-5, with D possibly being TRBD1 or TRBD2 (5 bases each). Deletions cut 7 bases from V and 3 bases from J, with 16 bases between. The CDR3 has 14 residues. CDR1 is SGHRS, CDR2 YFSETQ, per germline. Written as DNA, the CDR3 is TGCGCCAGCTCCTCCTGGGGGTCAAAAGAGACCCAGTACTTC. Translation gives CASSSWGSKETQYF.

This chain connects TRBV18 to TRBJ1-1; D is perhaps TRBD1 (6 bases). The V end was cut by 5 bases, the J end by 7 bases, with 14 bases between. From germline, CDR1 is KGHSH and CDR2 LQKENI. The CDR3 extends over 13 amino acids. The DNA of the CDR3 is TGTGCCAGCTCAAGAAACAGGGAAGGTGAAGCTTTCTTT. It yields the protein CASSRNREGEAFF.

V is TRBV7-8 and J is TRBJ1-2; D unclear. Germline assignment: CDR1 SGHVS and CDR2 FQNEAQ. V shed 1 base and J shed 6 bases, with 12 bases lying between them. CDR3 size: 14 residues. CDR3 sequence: CASSLVVFGNGYTF. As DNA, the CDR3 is TGTGCCAGCAGCTTAGTGGTCTTCGGGAATGGCTACACCTTC.

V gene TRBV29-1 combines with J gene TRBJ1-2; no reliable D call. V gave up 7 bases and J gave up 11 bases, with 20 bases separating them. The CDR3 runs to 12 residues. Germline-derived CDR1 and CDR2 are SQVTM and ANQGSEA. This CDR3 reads CSATNWEGRYTF. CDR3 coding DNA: TGCAGCGCGACAAACTGGGAAGGGCGGTACACCTTC.

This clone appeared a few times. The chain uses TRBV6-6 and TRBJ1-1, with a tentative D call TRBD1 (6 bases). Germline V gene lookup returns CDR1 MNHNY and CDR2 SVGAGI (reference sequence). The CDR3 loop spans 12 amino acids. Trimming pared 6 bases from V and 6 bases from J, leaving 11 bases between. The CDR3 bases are TGTGCCAGCAGAACAGGGACCCCTGAAGCTTTCTTT. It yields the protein CASRTGTPEAFF.

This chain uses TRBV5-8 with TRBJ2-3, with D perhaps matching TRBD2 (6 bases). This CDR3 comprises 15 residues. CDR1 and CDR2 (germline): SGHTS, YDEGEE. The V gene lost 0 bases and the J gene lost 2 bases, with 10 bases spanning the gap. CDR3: CASSLVGRDTDTQYF. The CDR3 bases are TGTGCCAGCAGCTTGGTAGGGCGGGACACAGATACGCAGTATTTT.

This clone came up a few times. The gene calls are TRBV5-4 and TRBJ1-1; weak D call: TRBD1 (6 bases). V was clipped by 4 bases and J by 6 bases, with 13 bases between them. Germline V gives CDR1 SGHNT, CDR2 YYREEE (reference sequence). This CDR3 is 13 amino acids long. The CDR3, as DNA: TGTGCCAGCAGCACGGAGGGGGTGGCTGAAGCTTTCTTT. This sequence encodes CASSTEGVAEAFF. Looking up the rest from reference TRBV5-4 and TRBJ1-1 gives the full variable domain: ETGVTQSPTHLIKTRGQQVTLRCSSQSGHNTVSWYQQALGQGPQFIFQYYREEENGRGNFPPRFSGLQFPNYSSELNVNALELDDSALYLCASSTEGVAEAFFGQGTRLTVV.

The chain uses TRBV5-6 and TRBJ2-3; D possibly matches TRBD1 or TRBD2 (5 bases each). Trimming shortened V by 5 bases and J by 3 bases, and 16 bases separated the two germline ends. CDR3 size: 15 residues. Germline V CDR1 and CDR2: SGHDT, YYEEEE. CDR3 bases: TGTGCCAGCAGTCCATCGGGACGTGGGACAGATACGCAGTATTTT. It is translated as CASSPSGRGTDTQYF. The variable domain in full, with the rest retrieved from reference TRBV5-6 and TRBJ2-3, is DAGVTQSPTHLIKTRGQQVTLRCSPKSGHDTVSWYQQALGQGPQFIFQYYEEEERQRGNFPDRFSGHQFPNYSSELNVNALLLGDSALYLCASSPSGRGTDTQYFGPGTRLTVL.

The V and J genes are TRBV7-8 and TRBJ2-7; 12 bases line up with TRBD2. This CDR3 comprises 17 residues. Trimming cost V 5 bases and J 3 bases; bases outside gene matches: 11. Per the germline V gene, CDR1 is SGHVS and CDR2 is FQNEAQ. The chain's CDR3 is CASSPGLAGFLNYEQYF. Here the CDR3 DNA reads TGTGCCAGCAGCCCAGGACTAGCGGGATTTTTGAACTACGAGCAGTACTTC.

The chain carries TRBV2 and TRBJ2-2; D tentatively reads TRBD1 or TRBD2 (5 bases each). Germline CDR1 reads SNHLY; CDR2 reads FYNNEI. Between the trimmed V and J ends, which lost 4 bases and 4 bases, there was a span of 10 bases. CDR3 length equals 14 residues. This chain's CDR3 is CASSAGTATGELFF. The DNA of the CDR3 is TGTGCCAGCAGTGCCGGGACGGCCACCGGGGAGCTGTTTTTT.

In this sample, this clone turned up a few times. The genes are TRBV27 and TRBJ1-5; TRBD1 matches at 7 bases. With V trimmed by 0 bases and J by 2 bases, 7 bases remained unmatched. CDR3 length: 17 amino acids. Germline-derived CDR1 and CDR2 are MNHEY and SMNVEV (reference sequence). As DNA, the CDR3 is TGTGCCAGCAGTTTATCACCCTCCAGGGGGGGCAATCAGCCCCAGCATTTT. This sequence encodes CASSLSPSRGGNQPQHF.

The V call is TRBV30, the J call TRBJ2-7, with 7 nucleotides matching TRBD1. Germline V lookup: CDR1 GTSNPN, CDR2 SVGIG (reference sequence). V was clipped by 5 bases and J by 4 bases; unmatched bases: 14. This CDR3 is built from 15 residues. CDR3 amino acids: CAWASVQGVTYEQYF. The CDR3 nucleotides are TGTGCCTGGGCCTCGGTGCAGGGGGTGACTTACGAGCAGTACTTC.

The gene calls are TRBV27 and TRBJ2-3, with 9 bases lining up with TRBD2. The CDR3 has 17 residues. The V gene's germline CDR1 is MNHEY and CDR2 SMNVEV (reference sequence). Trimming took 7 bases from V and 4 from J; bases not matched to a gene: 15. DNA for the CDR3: TGTGCCAGCATCCCCTTGGGGGCCGCGGGAGGGTCAGATACGCAGTATTTT. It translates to CASIPLGAAGGSDTQYF.

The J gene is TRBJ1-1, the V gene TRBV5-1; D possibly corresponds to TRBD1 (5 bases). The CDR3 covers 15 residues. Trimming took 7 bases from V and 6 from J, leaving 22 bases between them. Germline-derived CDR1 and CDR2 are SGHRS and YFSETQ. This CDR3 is CASRAGQGISPEAFF. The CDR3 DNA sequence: TGCGCCAGCCGCGCCGGCCAGGGAATTTCTCCTGAAGCTTTCTTT.

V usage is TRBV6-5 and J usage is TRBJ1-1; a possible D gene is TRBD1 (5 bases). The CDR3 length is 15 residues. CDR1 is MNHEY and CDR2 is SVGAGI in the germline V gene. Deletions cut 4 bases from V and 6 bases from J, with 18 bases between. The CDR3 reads CASSSPTAGSPEAFF. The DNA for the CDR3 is TGTGCCAGCAGTTCACCTACAGCAGGGTCACCTGAAGCTTTCTTT.

In DNA form, the CDR3 reads TGCGCCAGCAGCTTCCAGGGGGCCACTAATGAAAAACTGTTTTTT. It yields the protein CASSFQGATNEKLFF. The chain combines TRBV5-1 with TRBJ1-4; 8 bases map to TRBD1. The V gene end was trimmed by 2 bases and the J gene end by 2 bases; junction bases not matched to a gene: 2. Germline V CDR1 and CDR2: SGHRS, YFSETQ. This CDR3 comprises 15 residues.

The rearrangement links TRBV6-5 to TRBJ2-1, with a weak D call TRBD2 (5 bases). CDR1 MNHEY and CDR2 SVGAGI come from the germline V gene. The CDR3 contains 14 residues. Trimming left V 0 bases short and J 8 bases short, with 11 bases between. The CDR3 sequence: CASSYSWGDDEQFF. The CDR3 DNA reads TGTGCCAGCAGTTACTCTTGGGGAGACGATGAGCAGTTCTTC.

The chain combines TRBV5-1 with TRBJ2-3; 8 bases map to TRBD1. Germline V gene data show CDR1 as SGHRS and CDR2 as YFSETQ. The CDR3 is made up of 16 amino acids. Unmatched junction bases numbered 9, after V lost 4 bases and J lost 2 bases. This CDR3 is CASSLSRGLDTDTQYF. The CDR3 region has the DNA TGCGCCAGCAGCCTTTCCAGGGGGCTGGACACAGATACGCAGTATTTT.

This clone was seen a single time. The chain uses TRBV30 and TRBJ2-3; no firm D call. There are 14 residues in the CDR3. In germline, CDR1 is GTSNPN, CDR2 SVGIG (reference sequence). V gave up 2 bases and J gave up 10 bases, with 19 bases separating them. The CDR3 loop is CAWSPSRPGRSQYF. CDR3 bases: TGTGCCTGGAGTCCCTCCCGACCGGGTAGATCGCAGTATTTT.